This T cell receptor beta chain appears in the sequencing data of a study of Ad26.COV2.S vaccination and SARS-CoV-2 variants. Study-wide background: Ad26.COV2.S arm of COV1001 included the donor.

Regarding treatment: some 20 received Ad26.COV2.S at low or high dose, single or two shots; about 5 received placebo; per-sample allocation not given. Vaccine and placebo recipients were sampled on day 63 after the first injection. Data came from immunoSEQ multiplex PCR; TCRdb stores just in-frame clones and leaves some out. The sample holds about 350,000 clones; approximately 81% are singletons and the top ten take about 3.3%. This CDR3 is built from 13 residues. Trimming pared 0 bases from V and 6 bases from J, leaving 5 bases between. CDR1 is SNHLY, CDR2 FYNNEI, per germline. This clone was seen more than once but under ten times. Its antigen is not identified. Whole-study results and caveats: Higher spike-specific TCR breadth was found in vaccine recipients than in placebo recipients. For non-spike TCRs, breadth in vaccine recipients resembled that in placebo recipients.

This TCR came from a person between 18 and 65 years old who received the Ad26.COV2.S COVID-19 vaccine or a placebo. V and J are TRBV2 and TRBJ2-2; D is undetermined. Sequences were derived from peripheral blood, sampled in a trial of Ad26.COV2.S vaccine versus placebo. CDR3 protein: CASSEAWAGELFF. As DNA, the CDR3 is TGTGCCAGCAGTGAAGCGTGGGCCGGGGAGCTGTTTTTT.